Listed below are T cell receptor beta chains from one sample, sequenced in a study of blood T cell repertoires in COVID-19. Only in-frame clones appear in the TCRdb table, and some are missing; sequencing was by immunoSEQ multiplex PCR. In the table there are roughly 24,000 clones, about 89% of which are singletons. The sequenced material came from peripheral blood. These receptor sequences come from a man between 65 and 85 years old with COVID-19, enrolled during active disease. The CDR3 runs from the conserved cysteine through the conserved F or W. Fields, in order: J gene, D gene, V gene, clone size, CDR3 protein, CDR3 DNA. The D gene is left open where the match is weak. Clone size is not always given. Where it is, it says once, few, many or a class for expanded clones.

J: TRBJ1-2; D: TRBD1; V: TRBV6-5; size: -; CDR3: CASSRQGYGYTF; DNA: TGTGCCAGCAGTCGACAGGGGTATGGCTACACCTTC
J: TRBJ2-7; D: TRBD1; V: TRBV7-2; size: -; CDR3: CASSKNRGTSGEQYF; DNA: TGTGCCAGCAGCAAAAACAGGGGGACCTCGGGCGAGCAGTACTTC
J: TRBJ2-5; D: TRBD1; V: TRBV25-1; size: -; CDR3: CASSRQGTGAQETQYF; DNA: TGTGCCAGCAGCCGCCAGGGGACAGGGGCCCAAGAGACCCAGTACTTC
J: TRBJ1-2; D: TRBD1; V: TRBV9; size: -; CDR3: CASSNRGNYGYTF; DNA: TGTGCCAGCAGCAACAGGGGGAACTATGGCTACACCTTC
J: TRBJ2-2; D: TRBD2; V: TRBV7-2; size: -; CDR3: CASSLKAGGGELFF; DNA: TGTGCCAGCAGCCTCAAAGCGGGGGGCGGGGAGCTGTTTTTT
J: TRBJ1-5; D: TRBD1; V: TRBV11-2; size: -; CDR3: CASSRLRTGESQHF; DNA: TGTGCCAGCAGCCGCCTCCGGACAGGGGAGTCCCAGCATTTT
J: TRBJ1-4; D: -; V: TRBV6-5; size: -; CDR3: CASSSGRGNEKLFF; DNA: TGTGCCAGCAGTTCCGGAAGGGGTAATGAAAAACTGTTTTTT
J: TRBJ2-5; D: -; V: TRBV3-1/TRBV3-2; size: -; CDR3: CASSQEWQYQETQYF; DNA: TGTGCCAGCAGCCAAGAGTGGCAGTACCAAGAGACCCAGTACTTC
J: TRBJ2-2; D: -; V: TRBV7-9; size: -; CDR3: CASISRGNIGTGELFF; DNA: TGTGCCAGCATCTCGCGGGGAAACATAGGTACCGGGGAGCTGTTTTTT
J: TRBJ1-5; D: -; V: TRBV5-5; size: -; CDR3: CASSLDGRGTQPQHF; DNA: TGTGCCAGCAGCTTGGACGGTCGGGGGACTCAGCCCCAGCATTTT
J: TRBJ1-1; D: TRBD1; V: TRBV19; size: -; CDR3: CASNPQGRRSTEAFF; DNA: TGTGCCAGTAACCCACAGGGGCGGCGGAGCACTGAAGCTTTCTTT
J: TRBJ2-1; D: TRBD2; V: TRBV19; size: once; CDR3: CASSPRSGRAEEQFF; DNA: TGTGCCAGTAGTCCAAGGAGCGGGAGGGCCGAGGAGCAGTTCTTC
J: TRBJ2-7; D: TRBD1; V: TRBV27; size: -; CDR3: CATGDRPTYEQYF; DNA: TGTGCCACCGGGGACAGGCCAACCTACGAGCAGTACTTC
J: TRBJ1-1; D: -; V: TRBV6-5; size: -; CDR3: CASSYMSRQPNTEAFF; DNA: TGTGCCAGCAGTTACATGTCAAGACAACCGAACACTGAAGCTTTCTTT
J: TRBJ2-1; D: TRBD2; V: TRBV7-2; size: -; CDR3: CASSLALTSGGQNRQFF; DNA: TGTGCCAGCAGCTTAGCGTTGACTAGCGGGGGCCAGAACCGGCAGTTCTTC
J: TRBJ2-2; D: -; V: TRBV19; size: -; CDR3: CASSPYTGELFF; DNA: TGTGCCAGTAGTCCTTACACCGGGGAGCTGTTTTTT
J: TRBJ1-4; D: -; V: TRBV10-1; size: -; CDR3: CASTDGEVANEKLFF; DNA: TGCGCCAGCACAGACGGAGAAGTGGCTAATGAAAAACTGTTTTTT
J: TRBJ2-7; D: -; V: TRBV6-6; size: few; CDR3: CASSTGSDEQYF; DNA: TGTGCCAGCAGTACAGGGAGCGACGAGCAGTACTTC
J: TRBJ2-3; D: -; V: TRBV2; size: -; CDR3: CASIRGKGTDTQYF; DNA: TGTGCCAGCATACGGGGGAAGGGCACAGATACGCAGTATTTT
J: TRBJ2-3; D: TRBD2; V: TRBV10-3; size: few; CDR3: CAIRPGTSGGIPDTQYF; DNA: TGTGCCATCAGGCCAGGGACTAGCGGGGGGATCCCAGATACGCAGTATTTT
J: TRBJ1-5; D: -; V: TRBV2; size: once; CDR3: CASKWGQGTEPQHF; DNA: TGTGCCAGCAAATGGGGGCAGGGAACGGAGCCCCAGCATTTT
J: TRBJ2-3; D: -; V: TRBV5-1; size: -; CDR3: CASSMTVLSTDTQYF; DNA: TGCGCCAGCAGCATGACAGTTCTTAGCACAGATACGCAGTATTTT
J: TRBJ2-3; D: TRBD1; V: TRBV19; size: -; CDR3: CASKGQGAGDTQYF; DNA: TGTGCCAGTAAGGGACAGGGGGCGGGAGATACGCAGTATTTT
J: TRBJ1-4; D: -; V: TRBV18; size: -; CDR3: CASSAGLNEKLFF; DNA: TGTGCCAGCTCTGCGGGGCTCAATGAAAAACTGTTTTTT
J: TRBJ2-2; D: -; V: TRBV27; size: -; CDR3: CASSLGQPGELFF; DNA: TGTGCCAGCAGTTTAGGACAGCCCGGGGAGCTGTTTTTT
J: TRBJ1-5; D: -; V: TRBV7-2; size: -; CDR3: CASSLDNSNQPQHF; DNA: TGTGCCAGCAGCTTAGATAATAGCAATCAGCCCCAGCATTTT
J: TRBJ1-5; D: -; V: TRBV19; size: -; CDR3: CASSLNGRDSQPQHF; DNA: TGTGCCAGTAGCCTCAATGGGAGGGACTCTCAGCCCCAGCATTTT
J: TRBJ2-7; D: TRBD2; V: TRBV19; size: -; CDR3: CASSIDPERGAYEQYF; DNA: TGTGCCAGTAGTATAGATCCGGAGCGGGGGGCCTACGAGCAGTACTTC
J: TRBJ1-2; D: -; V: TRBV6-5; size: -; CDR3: CASSYSGGSLSGYTF; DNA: TGTGCCAGCAGTTACTCGGGGGGGAGTTTGAGTGGCTACACCTTC
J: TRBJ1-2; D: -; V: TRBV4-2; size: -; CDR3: CASSQGQPSGGYTF; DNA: TGTGCCAGCAGCCAGGGGCAGCCCTCCGGTGGCTACACCTTC
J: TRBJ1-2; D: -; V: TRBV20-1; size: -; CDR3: CSTPGSYGYTF; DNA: TGCAGTACCCCAGGGTCCTATGGCTACACCTTC